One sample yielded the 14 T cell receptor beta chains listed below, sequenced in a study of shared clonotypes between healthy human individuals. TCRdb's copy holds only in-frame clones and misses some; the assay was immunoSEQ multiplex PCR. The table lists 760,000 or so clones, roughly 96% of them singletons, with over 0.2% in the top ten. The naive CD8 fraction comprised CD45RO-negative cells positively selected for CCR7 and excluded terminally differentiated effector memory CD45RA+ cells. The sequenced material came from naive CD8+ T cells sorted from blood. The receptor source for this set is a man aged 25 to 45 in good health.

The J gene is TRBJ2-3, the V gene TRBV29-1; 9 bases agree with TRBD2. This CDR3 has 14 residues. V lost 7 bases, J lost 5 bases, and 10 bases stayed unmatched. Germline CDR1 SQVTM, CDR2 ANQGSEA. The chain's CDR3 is CSAELAGVEDTQYF. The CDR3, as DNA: TGCAGCGCCGAATTAGCGGGAGTCGAAGATACGCAGTATTTT.

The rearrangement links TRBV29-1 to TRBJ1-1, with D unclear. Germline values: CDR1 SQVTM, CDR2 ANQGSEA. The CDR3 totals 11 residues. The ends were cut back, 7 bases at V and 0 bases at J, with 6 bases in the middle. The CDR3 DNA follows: TGCAGCGGCACCATGAACACTGAAGCTTTCTTT. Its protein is CSGTMNTEAFF.

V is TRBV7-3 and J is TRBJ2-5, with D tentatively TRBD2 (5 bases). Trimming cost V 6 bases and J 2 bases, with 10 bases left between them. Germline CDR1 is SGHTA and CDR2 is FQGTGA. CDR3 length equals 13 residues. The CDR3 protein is CASSPGMQETQYF. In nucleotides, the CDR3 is TGTGCCAGCAGTCCCGGGATGCAAGAGACCCAGTACTTC.

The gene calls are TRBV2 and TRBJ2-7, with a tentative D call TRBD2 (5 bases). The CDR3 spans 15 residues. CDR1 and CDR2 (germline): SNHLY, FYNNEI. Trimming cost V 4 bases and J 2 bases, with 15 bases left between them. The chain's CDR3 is CASSAYPGETYEQYF. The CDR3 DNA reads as TGTGCCAGCAGTGCTTATCCTGGGGAGACCTACGAGCAGTACTTC.

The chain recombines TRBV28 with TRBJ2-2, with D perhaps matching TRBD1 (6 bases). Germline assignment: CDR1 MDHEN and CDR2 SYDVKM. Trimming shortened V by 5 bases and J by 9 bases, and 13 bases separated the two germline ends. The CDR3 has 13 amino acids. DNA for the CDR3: TGTGCCAGCAGTCCACAGGGTAGAAGGGAGCTGTTTTTT. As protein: CASSPQGRRELFF.

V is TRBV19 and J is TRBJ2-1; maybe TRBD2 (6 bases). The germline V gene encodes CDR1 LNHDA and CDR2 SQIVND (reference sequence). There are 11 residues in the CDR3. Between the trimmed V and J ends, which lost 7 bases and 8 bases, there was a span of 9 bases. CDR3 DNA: TGTGCCAGTAATGGAGGGTATGAGCAGTTCTTC. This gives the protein CASNGGYEQFF.

CDR3 in DNA: TGTGCCAGCAGCGTAGGACGCCGGTCGGACGAGCAGTACTTC. Amino acid sequence: CASSVGRRSDEQYF. The chain employs TRBV9 and TRBJ2-7; D is undetermined. The V gene's germline CDR1 is SGDLS and CDR2 YYNGEE. Trimming pared 0 bases from V and 5 bases from J, leaving 12 bases between. This CDR3 has 14 amino acids.

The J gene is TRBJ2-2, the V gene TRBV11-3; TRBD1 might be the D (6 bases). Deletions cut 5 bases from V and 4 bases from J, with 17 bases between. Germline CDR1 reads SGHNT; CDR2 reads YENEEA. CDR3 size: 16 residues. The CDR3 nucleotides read TGTGCCAGCAGCCCCCAGAACAGGGTGGGCACCGGGGAGCTGTTTTTT. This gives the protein CASSPQNRVGTGELFF.

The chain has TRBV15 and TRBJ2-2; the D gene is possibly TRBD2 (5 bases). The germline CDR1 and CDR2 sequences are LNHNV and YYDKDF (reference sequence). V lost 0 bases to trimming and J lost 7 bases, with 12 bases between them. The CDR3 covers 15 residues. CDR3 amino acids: CATSREAAGSGELFF. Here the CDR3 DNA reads TGTGCCACCAGCAGAGAAGCGGCAGGAAGCGGGGAGCTGTTTTTT.

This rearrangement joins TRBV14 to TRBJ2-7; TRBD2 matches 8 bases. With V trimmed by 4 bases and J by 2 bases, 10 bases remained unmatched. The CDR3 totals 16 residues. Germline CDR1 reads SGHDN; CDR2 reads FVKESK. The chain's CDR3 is CASSPEAGGPTYEQYF. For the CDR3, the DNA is TGTGCCAGCAGCCCGGAGGCGGGAGGCCCTACCTACGAGCAGTACTTC.

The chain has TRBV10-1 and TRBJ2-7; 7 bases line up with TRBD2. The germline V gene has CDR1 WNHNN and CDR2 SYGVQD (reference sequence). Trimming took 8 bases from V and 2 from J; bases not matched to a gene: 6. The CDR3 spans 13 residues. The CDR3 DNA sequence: TGCGCCAGCGGAGAGAGCGGGGCCTACGAGCAGTACTTC. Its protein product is CASGESGAYEQYF.

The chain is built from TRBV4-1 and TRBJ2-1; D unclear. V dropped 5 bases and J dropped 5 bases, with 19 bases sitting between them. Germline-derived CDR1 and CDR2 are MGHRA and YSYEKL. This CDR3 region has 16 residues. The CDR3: CASSYRRQTLDNEQFF. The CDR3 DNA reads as TGCGCCAGCAGCTATAGACGTCAGACCCTTGACAATGAGCAGTTCTTC.

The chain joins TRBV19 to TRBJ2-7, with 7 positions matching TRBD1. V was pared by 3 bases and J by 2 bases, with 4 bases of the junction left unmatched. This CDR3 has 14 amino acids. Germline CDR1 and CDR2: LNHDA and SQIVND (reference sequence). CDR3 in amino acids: CASSMRDSPYEQYF. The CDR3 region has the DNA TGTGCCAGTAGTATGAGGGACAGCCCCTACGAGCAGTACTTC. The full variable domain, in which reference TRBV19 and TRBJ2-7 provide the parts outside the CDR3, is DGGITQSPKYLFRKEGQNVTLSCEQNLNHDAMYWYRQDPGQGLRLIYYSQIVNDFQKGDIAEGYSVSREKKESFPLTVTSAQKNPTAFYLCASSMRDSPYEQYFGPGTRLTVT.

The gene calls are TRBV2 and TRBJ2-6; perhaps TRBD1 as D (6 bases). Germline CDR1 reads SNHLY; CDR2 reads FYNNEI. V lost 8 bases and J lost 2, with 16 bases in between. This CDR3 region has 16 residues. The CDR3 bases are TGTGCCAGCGTTGGGGGACACGGGGCTGGGGCCAACGTCCTGACTTTC. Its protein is CASVGGHGAGANVLTF.